The sequence of this T cell receptor (beta chain) was determined in a study of T cells in Graves' hyperthyroidism and ophthalmopathy. Points on this clonotype: The antigen is not known.

Points from the study as a whole: Ophthalmopathy was identified by the model a median approximately six months ahead of onset. Ophthalmopathy could be told apart from stable hyperthyroidism with a 13 V-J model. Most clonotypes expanded in thyroid above 0.001 were likewise present in blood.

What was amplified from RNA transcripts were TCR beta CDR3 regions. A set of HTBI primers served as the primers for a first-round RT-PCR of the TCR CDR3. TCRdb passed the multiplex PCR reads through MiXCR, listing each CDR3 protein once. Of hundreds of thousands of distinct CDR3 sequences listed, roughly 20% are singletons. The CDR3 length is 15 residues. The V end lost 8 bases, the J end lost 7 bases, and 24 bases lay between the germline ends. Germline V CDR1 and CDR2: MNHEY, SMNVEV (reference sequence). The V and J genes are TRBV27 and TRBJ2-7; a possible D gene is TRBD2 (6 bases). The specimen sequenced was blood. This receptor was obtained from a man aged 25 to 45 with Graves' ophthalmopathy. The CDR3 DNA follows: TGTGCCAGCTCTTCCGCCGGGACTGGGGGTGGAGAGCAGTACTTC. It specifies CASSSAGTGGGEQYF.